The 14 T cell receptor beta chains below were found in one sample sequenced in a study of T cell responses to AZD1222 COVID-19 vaccine. Here immunoSEQ multiplex PCR was the method, and the copy in TCRdb shows in-frame clones only, minus some. The table lists 70,000 to 95,000 clones, roughly 86% of them singletons. Here the sequenced sample was peripheral blood, taken on day 0 of MenACWY control vaccination. These receptors came from an adult in good health.

The chain combines TRBV5-8 with TRBJ2-3; the match to TRBD2 covers 8 bases. This CDR3 region has 14 residues. CDR1 and CDR2 (germline): SGHTS, YDEGEE. The trim removed 8 bases at V and 4 bases at J, leaving 9 bases unmatched. The CDR3 nucleotides are TGTGCCAGTCCCTCCGGGACTAGGGCAGATACGCAGTATTTT. Translation: CASPSGTRADTQYF.

The V call is TRBV28, the J call TRBJ1-2; D ambiguous. This CDR3 contains 15 residues. CDR1 MDHEN and CDR2 SYDVKM come from the germline V gene. V was trimmed by 6 bases and J by 5 bases, leaving 19 bases between them. The CDR3 sequence is CASSTLDYVGYGYTF. The CDR3 nucleotides read TGTGCCAGCAGCACCCTCGACTACGTGGGATATGGCTACACCTTC.

The chain joins TRBV5-4 to TRBJ1-2; D unclear. Germline V gene lookup returns CDR1 SGHNT and CDR2 YYREEE (reference sequence). The CDR3 contains 14 residues. Trimming took off 5 bases at V and 7 bases at J, with 18 bases between the two ends. The CDR3, as DNA: TGTGCCAGCAGTTTCTCTGAGTTGGGTCGTGGCTACACCTTC. It translates to CASSFSELGRGYTF.

The genes are TRBV2 and TRBJ1-1, with 7 bases that match TRBD1. The germline V gene has CDR1 SNHLY and CDR2 FYNNEI. This CDR3 contains 13 residues. Trimming cost V 6 bases and J 1 base; bases outside gene matches: 2. CDR3 nucleotides: TGTGCCAGCAGACAGGGGCCGAACACTGAAGCTTTCTTT. Protein: CASRQGPNTEAFF.

The rearrangement links TRBV4-3 to TRBJ2-7, with D possibly being TRBD1 (5 bases). Germline V gene sequence: CDR1 LGHNA, CDR2 YSLEER. The CDR3 covers 15 residues. V dropped 0 bases and J dropped 6 bases, with 15 bases sitting between them. In nucleotides, the CDR3 is TGCGCCAGCAGCCAAGAGGGCAGGGCCGCTGGCGAGCAGTACTTC. Amino acids: CASSQEGRAAGEQYF.

CDR3 amino acids: CASSHQTGTGIFEQYF. DNA for the CDR3: TGCGCCAGCAGTCATCAAACCGGGACAGGGATTTTCGAGCAGTACTTC. This chain connects TRBV23-1 to TRBJ2-7, with 9 bases aligning to TRBD1. TRBV23-1 is filed as an ORF, its function uncertain. J lost 6 bases, V lost 3 bases, and 12 bases had no gene match. This CDR3 is 16 amino acids long.

The chain recombines TRBV7-9 with TRBJ2-7, with TRBD1 identical over 12 bases. Germline V gene lookup returns CDR1 SEHNR and CDR2 FQNEAQ (reference sequence). V lost 5 bases, J lost 6 bases, and 8 bases stayed unmatched. The CDR3 consists of 15 residues. The CDR3 reads CASSPPGTGGIEQYF. CDR3 nucleotide sequence: TGTGCCAGCAGCCCCCCGGGGACAGGGGGCATCGAGCAGTACTTC.

The chain couples TRBV5-4 to TRBJ2-3; 9 positions match TRBD1. The germline CDR1 and CDR2 sequences are SGHNT and YYREEE (reference sequence). Trimming removed 4 bases from V and 4 bases from J; junction bases left unmatched: 7. This CDR3 region has 15 residues. DNA of the CDR3: TGTGCCAGCAGCAGGGGGACAGGGCGAGCAGATACGCAGTATTTT. Residues: CASSRGTGRADTQYF.

This sequence joins TRBV6-2 or TRBV6-3 and TRBJ2-3, with D perhaps matching TRBD2 (6 bases). Trimming removed 4 bases from V and 1 base from J, with 21 bases in between. CDR3 length: 18 residues. CDR1 MNHEY and CDR2 SVGEGT come from the germline V gene. The CDR3 sequence is CASSSRRGRLHGTDTQYF. The CDR3 coding sequence is TGTGCCAGCAGTTCGCGGAGGGGACGACTCCACGGCACAGATACGCAGTATTTT.

The chain is built from TRBV10-1 and TRBJ2-2; TRBD1 is a possible D gene (5 bases). The CDR3 is made up of 13 amino acids. V was pared by 0 bases and J by 7 bases, with 6 bases between. CDR1 and CDR2 from the germline V gene are WNHNN and SYGVQD (reference sequence). The DNA of the CDR3 is TGCGCCAGCAGTGAGTCAGGGGTCGGGGAGCTGTTTTTT. Its protein is CASSESGVGELFF.

The V call is TRBV9, the J call TRBJ2-7; a weak D match, TRBD1 (6 bases). Per the germline V gene, CDR1 is SGDLS and CDR2 is YYNGEE. Trimming shortened V by 2 bases and J by 6 bases, and 18 bases separated the two germline ends. The CDR3 has 15 amino acids. The chain's CDR3 is CASSVGPSARGEQYF. CDR3 DNA: TGTGCCAGCAGCGTTGGGCCAAGCGCCAGGGGCGAGCAGTACTTC.

This clone was recorded only once. One end of the junction varies from germline; a read error may be responsible. The V and J genes are TRBV6-5 and TRBJ2-3; D is undetermined. Germline V CDR1 and CDR2: MNHEY, SVGAGI. The CDR3 totals 14 residues. CDR3 coding DNA: TGTGCCGGCAGTTCGCTGACCCCCACAGATACGCAGTATTTT. It codes for CAGSSLTPTDTQYF.

This clone has a single count. The chain is built from TRBV6-5 and TRBJ1-1, with D unresolved. V was cut by 7 bases and J by 1 base, with 13 bases left in between. The CDR3 totals 14 residues. Germline-derived CDR1 and CDR2 are MNHEY and SVGAGI. The CDR3 DNA follows: TGTGCCAGCACCCCCCACGCGGGGAACACTGAAGCTTTCTTT. Its protein product is CASTPHAGNTEAFF.

V is TRBV5-1 and J is TRBJ2-1, with TRBD1 identical over 7 bases. The trim removed 4 bases at V and 5 bases at J, leaving 9 bases unmatched. The length of the CDR3 is 15 residues. Germline CDR1 and CDR2: SGHRS and YFSETQ. CDR3 coding DNA: TGCGCCAGCAGCGCTAGGGACAGTTGGAACAATGAGCAGTTCTTC. Translated: CASSARDSWNNEQFF.